The 8 T cell receptor beta chains in this list originate from one sample, sequenced in a study of shared clonotypes between healthy human individuals. This table comes from immunoSEQ multiplex PCR, and its TCRdb copy is limited to in-frame clones, with some not included. The sample lists 600,000 to 750,000 clones, about three quarters occurring once. Sequencing was carried out using memory CD4+ T cells sorted from blood. Described subset: CD45RA-negative fraction. Receptor source: a woman in her 30s in good health.

The chain is built from TRBV7-9 and TRBJ1-2, with D maybe TRBD1 (5 bases). The V end lost 5 bases, the J end lost 7 bases, and 17 bases lay between the germline ends. CDR1 and CDR2 from the germline V gene are SEHNR and FQNEAQ (reference sequence). The CDR3 length is 14 residues. The CDR3: CASSGGSGDSGYTF. For the CDR3, the DNA is TGTGCCAGCAGCGGGGGATCGGGGGACTCTGGCTACACCTTC. The variable domain in full, completed from reference TRBV7-9 and TRBJ1-2, reads DTGVSQNPRHKITKRGQNVTFRCDPISEHNRLYWYRQTLGQGPEFLTYFQNEAQLEKSRLLSDRFSAERPKGSFSTLEIQRTEQGDSAMYLCASSGGSGDSGYTFGSGTRLTVV.

About this clone itself: Additional DNA sequences in this sample encode the identical CDR3. V usage is TRBV11-2 and J usage is TRBJ1-1, with TRBD1 matching 8 bases. Trimming cost V 4 bases and J 1 base; bases outside gene matches: 5. The CDR3 spans 15 residues. Germline V lookup: CDR1 SGHAT, CDR2 FQNNGV. The CDR3 bases are TGTGCCAGCAGCTCATCGGACAGGGCGAACACTGAAGCTTTCTTT. The encoded protein is CASSSSDRANTEAFF. Full variable domain (rest looked up from reference TRBV11-2 and TRBJ1-1): EAGVAQSPRYKIIEKRQSVAFWCNPISGHATLYWYQQILGQGPKLLIQFQNNGVVDDSQLPKDRFSAERLKGVDSTLKIQPAKLEDSAVYLCASSSSDRANTEAFFGQGTRLTVV.

This rearrangement joins TRBV6-6 to TRBJ2-7; the match to TRBD2 covers 12 bases. Trimming took 6 bases from V and 2 from J; bases not matched to a gene: 5. The CDR3 has 15 residues. CDR1 and CDR2 (germline): MNHNY, SVGAGI (reference sequence). The CDR3 loop reads CASRPRTSGTYEQYF. As DNA, the CDR3 is TGTGCCAGCAGACCCAGGACTAGCGGGACCTACGAGCAGTACTTC.

The chain combines TRBV2 with TRBJ1-1; TRBD1 might be the D (5 bases). Germline V CDR1 and CDR2: SNHLY, FYNNEI. The CDR3 totals 13 residues. The V gene lost 5 bases and the J gene lost 9 bases, with 16 bases spanning the gap. The CDR3, as DNA: TGTGCCAGCAGTTCGGACAATTATGGCCAAGCTTTCTTT. It is translated as CASSSDNYGQAFF.

In the case of this clone: The sample contains more than one DNA sequence encoding this CDR3. The V gene is TRBV30, the J gene TRBJ1-3; 9 bases map to TRBD1. The CDR3 is 14 residues long. The J segment lost 0 bases and the V segment lost 5 bases, leaving 2 bases of the junction unmatched. CDR1 GTSNPN and CDR2 SVGIG come from the germline V gene (reference sequence). The CDR3 nucleotides read TGTGCCTGGTCGACAGGGGGCTCTGGAAACACCATATATTTT. It codes for CAWSTGGSGNTIYF.

The chain's CDR3 is CSGPRQGHTGELFF. Here the CDR3 DNA reads TGCAGCGGGCCGCGACAGGGGCACACCGGGGAGCTGTTTTTT. V and J are TRBV29-1 and TRBJ2-2, with 8 nucleotides matching TRBD1. Germline lookup yields CDR1 SQVTM and CDR2 ANQGSEA. V gave up 7 bases and J gave up 3 bases; unmatched junction bases: 7. The CDR3 is 14 amino acids.

J is TRBJ2-5 and V is TRBV5-1, with 8 bases lining up with TRBD2. Germline assignment: CDR1 SGHRS and CDR2 YFSETQ. The ends lost 4 bases at V and 2 bases at J; junction bases unmatched: 7. This CDR3 region has 15 residues. DNA of the CDR3: TGCGCCAGCAGCCCACTAGCGGAGGTACAAGAGACCCAGTACTTC. Translated: CASSPLAEVQETQYF.

This chain uses TRBV7-9 with TRBJ2-5; 8 nucleotides agree with TRBD1. Germline CDR1 is SEHNR and CDR2 is FQNEAQ (reference sequence). Trimming removed 6 bases from V and 4 bases from J; junction bases left unmatched: 10. The CDR3 runs to 15 residues. For the CDR3, the DNA is TGTGCCAGCAGACCTACCGCAGGGGGCAGAGAGACCCAGTACTTC. Translating gives CASRPTAGGRETQYF.